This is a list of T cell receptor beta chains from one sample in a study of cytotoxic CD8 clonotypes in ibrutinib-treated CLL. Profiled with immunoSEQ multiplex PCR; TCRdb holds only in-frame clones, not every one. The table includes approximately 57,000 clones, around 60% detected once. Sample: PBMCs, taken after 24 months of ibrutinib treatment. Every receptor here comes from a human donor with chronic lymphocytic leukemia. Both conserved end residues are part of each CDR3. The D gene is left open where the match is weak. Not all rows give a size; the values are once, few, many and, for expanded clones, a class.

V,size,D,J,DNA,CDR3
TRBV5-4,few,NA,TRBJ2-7,TGTGCCAGCAGCGAGAGGGGCAGGAAGGGATACGAGCAGTACTTC,CASSERGRKGYEQYF
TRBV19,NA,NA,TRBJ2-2,TGTGCCAGTAGATTAATCCCCACCGGGGAGCTGTTTTTT,CASRLIPTGELFF
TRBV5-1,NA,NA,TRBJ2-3,TGCGCCAGCAGCCGTCTCAGCACAGATACGCAGTATTTT,CASSRLSTDTQYF
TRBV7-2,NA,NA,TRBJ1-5,TGTGCCAGCAGCTTCTTCAGCATCAATCAGCCCCAGCATTTT,CASSFFSINQPQHF
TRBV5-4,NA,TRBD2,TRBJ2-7,TGTGCCAGCAGACCTGAACTAGCGGGAGGGAGTCACGAGCAGTACTTC,CASRPELAGGSHEQYF
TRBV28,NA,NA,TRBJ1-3,TGTGCCAGCAGTTTGGTAGGGGATTCATGGGACTCTGGAAACACCATATATTTT,CASSLVGDSWDSGNTIYF
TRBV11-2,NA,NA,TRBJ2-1,TGTGCCAGCAGCTTTAGGGACGTCAATGAGCAGTTCTTC,CASSFRDVNEQFF
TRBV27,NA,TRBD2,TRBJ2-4,TGTGCCAGCAGAGCCCTAGGGGAGGGTGGAAACATTCAGTACTTC,CASRALGEGGNIQYF
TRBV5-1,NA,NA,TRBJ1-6,TGCGCCAGCAGCTTGGGGACTCAGGGAAGTGGATCACCCCTCCACTTT,CASSLGTQGSGSPLHF
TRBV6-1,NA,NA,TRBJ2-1,TGTGCCAGCAAGGGGCCAACAGAGCAGTTCTTC,CASKGPTEQFF
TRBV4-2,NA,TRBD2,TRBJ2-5,TGTGCCAGCAGCTTGGGACTAGCCCAAGAGACCCAGTACTTC,CASSLGLAQETQYF
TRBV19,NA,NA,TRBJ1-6,TGTGCCAGTAATGATATACACCCTACTTCACCCCTCCACTTT,CASNDIHPTSPLHF
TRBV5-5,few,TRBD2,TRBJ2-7,TGTGCCAGCAGCTGGACTAGCGGGAGGCCCACGTCCTACGAGCAGTACTTC,CASSWTSGRPTSYEQYF
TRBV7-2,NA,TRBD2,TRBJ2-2,TGTGCCAGCAGCTTATTACCGGGACTAGTTGACACCGGGGAGCTGTTTTTT,CASSLLPGLVDTGELFF
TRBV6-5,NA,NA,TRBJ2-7,TGTGCCAGCAGTTACGGGGGCCAAAGTCCCTACGAGCAGTACTTC,CASSYGGQSPYEQYF
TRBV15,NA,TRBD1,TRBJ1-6,TGTGCCACCAGCAGCAGGGGGTCCTATAATTCACCCCTCCACTTT,CATSSRGSYNSPLHF
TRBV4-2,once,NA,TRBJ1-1,TGTGCCAGCAGCCAGGAAGTGATAGGGTACACTGAAGCTTTCTTT,CASSQEVIGYTEAFF
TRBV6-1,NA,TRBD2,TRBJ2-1,TGTGCCAGCAGTGAAGCGCGGGGGAACCTGGGACTCCAGCAGTTCTTC,CASSEARGNLGLQQFF
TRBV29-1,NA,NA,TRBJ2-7,TGCAGCGTTGAAGATCTCAGGTACGAGCAGTACTTC,CSVEDLRYEQYF
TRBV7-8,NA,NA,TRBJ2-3,TGTGCCAGCAGCTTACTCCGCACAGATACGCAGTATTTT,CASSLLRTDTQYF
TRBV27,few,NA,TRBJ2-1,TGTGCCAGCGAGACTGGAGGGGGCGGGATGAATGAGCAGTTCTTC,CASETGGGGMNEQFF
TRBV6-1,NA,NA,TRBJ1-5,TGTGCCAGCAGAAAGAGGGGGGCCGCTCAGCCCCAGCATTTT,CASRKRGAAQPQHF
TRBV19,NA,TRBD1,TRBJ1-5,TGTGCCAGTAGTATCAATTCGGGTGGACAGGGGGGGAAGCAGCCCCAGCATTTT,CASSINSGGQGGKQPQHF
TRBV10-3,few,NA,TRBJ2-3,TGTGCCATCAGTGAGGGCTTGGACTTCGGCCCAGATACGCAGTATTTT,CAISEGLDFGPDTQYF
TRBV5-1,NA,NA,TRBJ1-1,TGCGCCAGCAGCCCGGACCCCGAAGCAGCTGAAGCTTTCTTT,CASSPDPEAAEAFF
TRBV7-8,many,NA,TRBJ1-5,TGTGCCAGCAGCTGGAGGGGTAGCAATCAGCCCCAGCATTTT,CASSWRGSNQPQHF
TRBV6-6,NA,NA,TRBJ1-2,TGTGCCAGCAGTCTGCTCGGGGGTGGTGGCTATGGCTACACCTTC,CASSLLGGGGYGYTF
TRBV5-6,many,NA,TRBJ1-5,TGTGCCAGCAGCTTGAGTTCCAGTCAGCCCCAGCATTTT,CASSLSSSQPQHF
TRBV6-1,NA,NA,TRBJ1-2,TGTGCCAGCAGTGAAGAAGGGTGGGGTGGCTACACCTTC,CASSEEGWGGYTF
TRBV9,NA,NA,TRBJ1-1,TGTGCCAGCAGCTATGACCGCATGAACACTGAAGCTTTCTTT,CASSYDRMNTEAFF
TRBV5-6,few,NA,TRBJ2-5,TGTGCCAGCAGCTTGGGTGTTAGAGGGACCCAGTACTTC,CASSLGVRGTQYF
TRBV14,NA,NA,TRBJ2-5,TGTGCCAGCAGCCAAGAATGGGGGACCCAGTACTTC,CASSQEWGTQYF
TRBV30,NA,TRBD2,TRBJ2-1,TGTGCCTGGAGTATGACGCGGGGGATGGTCAATGAGCAGTTCTTC,CAWSMTRGMVNEQFF
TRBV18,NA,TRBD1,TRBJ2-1,TGTGCCAGCTCACCACGGACAGGGAGCTCCTACAATGAGCAGTTCTTC,CASSPRTGSSYNEQFF
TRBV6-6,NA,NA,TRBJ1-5,TGTGCCAGCAGTTCCCTACTGGGGAGGGCTAGTCAGCCCCAGCATTTT,CASSSLLGRASQPQHF
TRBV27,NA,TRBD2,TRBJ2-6,TGTGCCAGCAGTTTATCTAGCGGGTTCTCTGGGGCCAACGTCCTGACTTTC,CASSLSSGFSGANVLTF
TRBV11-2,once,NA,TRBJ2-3,TGTGCCAGCGGCAAGGGCGTCACAGATACGCAGTATTTT,CASGKGVTDTQYF
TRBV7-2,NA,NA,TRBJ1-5,TGTGCCAGCAGCCAACCCCCCTGGGCAGGGGAGGGCAATCAGCCCCAGCATTTT,CASSQPPWAGEGNQPQHF
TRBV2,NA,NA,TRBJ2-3,TGTGCCAGCAGCCACAGGGTCACTAGCACAGATACGCAGTATTTT,CASSHRVTSTDTQYF
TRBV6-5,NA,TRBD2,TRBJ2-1,TGTGCCAGCAGGGGAGCGGGGGCGACCTACAATGAGCAGTTCTTC,CASRGAGATYNEQFF
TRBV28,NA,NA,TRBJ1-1,TGTGCCAGCAGTGACGAGGGAGGGACACTGAACACTGAAGCTTTCTTT,CASSDEGGTLNTEAFF
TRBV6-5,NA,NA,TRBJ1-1,TGTGCCAGCACCCAACAGGGTAGTCCGCTTGAAGCTTTCTTT,CASTQQGSPLEAFF
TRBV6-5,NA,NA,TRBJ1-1,TGTGCCAGCAGCGGGGGGACTGAAGCTTTCTTT,CASSGGTEAFF
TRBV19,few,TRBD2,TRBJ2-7,TGTGCCAGTAGTATTAGAGCGGGAGCGCGAGAGCAGTACTTC,CASSIRAGAREQYF
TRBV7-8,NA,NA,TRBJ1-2,TGTGCCAGCAGCCCCCTTCGCTCTGGCTACACCTTC,CASSPLRSGYTF
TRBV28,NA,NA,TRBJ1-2,TGTGCCAGCAGTCAGGGTTTCTACACCTTC,CASSQGFYTF
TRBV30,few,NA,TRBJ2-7,TGTGCCTGGAGTGATAAGGGGACCGCAACCTACGAGCAGTACTTC,CAWSDKGTATYEQYF
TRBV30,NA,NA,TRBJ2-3,TGTGCCTGGGCCTCGTACAGGGGGGGGCTCCCAGATACGCAGTATTTT,CAWASYRGGLPDTQYF
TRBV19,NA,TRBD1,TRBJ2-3,TGTGCCAGTAGTATGGGGGACAGGGCCCGCGATACGCAGTATTTT,CASSMGDRARDTQYF
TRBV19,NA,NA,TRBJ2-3,TGTGCCAGTTTAGCGGACTACACAGATACGCAGTATTTT,CASLADYTDTQYF
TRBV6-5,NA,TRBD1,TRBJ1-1,TGTGCCAGCAGTGGACAGGGATGGGCCACTGAAGCTTTCTTT,CASSGQGWATEAFF
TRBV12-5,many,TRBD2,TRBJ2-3,TGTGCTAGTGGCATGAAAGGACTAGCAGGTGCAGATACGCAGTATTTT,CASGMKGLAGADTQYF
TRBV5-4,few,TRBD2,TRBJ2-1,TGTGCCAGCAGCCTTCGGGCGGGACTAGCCAGTCGTGAGCAGTTCTTC,CASSLRAGLASREQFF
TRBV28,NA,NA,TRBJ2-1,TGTGCCAGCCTTCCCACGACAGGCGGCTTGGGGGGGCATGAGCAGTTCTTC,CASLPTTGGLGGHEQFF
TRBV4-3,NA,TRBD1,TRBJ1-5,TGCGCCAGCAGCCAGGGGGGACAGGGAGGACAGCCCCAGCATTTT,CASSQGGQGGQPQHF
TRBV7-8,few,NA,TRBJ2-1,TGTGCCAGCAGGTTTGGCAATGAGCAGTTCTTC,CASRFGNEQFF
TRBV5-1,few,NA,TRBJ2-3,TGCGCCAGCAGCTTACAGGGCACCGCAGATACGCAGTATTTT,CASSLQGTADTQYF
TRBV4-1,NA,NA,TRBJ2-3,TGCGCCAGCAGCCAAGAGGGTCGGGTAGCTAGCACAGATACGCAGTATTTT,CASSQEGRVASTDTQYF
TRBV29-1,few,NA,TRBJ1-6,TGCAGCGTTGGGGAGGTAGGGGCCGGTTCACCCCTCCACTTT,CSVGEVGAGSPLHF
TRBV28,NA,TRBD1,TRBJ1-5,TGTGCCAGCAGCCATGAGCAGGGGGCGGGCAATCAGCCCCAGCATTTT,CASSHEQGAGNQPQHF